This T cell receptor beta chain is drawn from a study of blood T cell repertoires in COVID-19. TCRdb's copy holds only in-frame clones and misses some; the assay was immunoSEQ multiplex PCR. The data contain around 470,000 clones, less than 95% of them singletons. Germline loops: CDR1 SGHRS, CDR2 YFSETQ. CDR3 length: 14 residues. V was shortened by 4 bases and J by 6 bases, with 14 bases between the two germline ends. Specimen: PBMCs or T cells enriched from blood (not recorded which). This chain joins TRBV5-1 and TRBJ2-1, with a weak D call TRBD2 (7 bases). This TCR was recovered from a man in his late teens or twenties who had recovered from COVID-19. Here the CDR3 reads CASSVGGGGNEQFF. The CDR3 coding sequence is TGCGCCAGCAGCGTCGGGGGAGGGGGCAATGAGCAGTTCTTC.